The rows below give T cell receptor beta chains drawn from one sample of a study of PD-L1 blockade in urothelial cancer. Data came from immunoSEQ multiplex PCR; TCRdb stores just in-frame clones and leaves some out. The repertoire holds roughly 46,000 clones, with around 82% as singletons. The sample consisted of PBMCs, taken around atezolizumab (anti-PD-L1) treatment. These receptors were taken from a man aged 50-60 years with urothelial cancer. CDR3s include the opening cysteine and the closing phenylalanine or tryptophan. D genes are given only for firm matches. Rows give clone size only sometimes, using once, few, many, or a class for an expanded clone.

clone_size	d_call	v_call	j_call	cdr3_nt	cdr3_aa
NA	TRBD1	TRBV5-4	TRBJ2-7	TGTGCCAGCAGCAGCGACAGGGGGGCCTACGAGCAGTACTTC	CASSSDRGAYEQYF
NA	NA	TRBV9	TRBJ1-6	TGTGCCAGCAGCGGCGGCCCTACGGGAGGGGTGGGTTCACCCCTCCACTTT	CASSGGPTGGVGSPLHF
NA	NA	TRBV29-1	TRBJ1-5	TGCAGCGTTGAGTTGGCAAGCGGTCAGCCCCAGCATTTT	CSVELASGQPQHF
NA	NA	TRBV5-6	TRBJ1-6	TGTGCCAGCAGCTTGGGGACAGTTAATTCACCCCTCCACTTT	CASSLGTVNSPLHF
NA	TRBD2	TRBV9	TRBJ2-3	TGTGCCAGCAGCGTAGGGGAGGGTGTTGGCGCAGATACGCAGTATTTT	CASSVGEGVGADTQYF
NA	NA	TRBV28	TRBJ1-1	TGTGCCAGCAGCCCGACAGAGAACACTGAAGCTTTCTTT	CASSPTENTEAFF
NA	TRBD1	TRBV10-3	TRBJ1-3	TGTGCCATCGGGGACAGGGGGTTCTCTGGAAACACCATATATTTT	CAIGDRGFSGNTIYF
NA	TRBD1	TRBV5-6	TRBJ2-2	TGTGCCAGCAGCCTGGACAGGGGGTCCTGGGCCACGGGCGGGGAGCTGTTTTTT	CASSLDRGSWATGGELFF
once	NA	TRBV5-4	TRBJ1-2	TGTGCCAGCAGCTTGGAAGGGGATGGCTACACCTTC	CASSLEGDGYTF
NA	TRBD2	TRBV13	TRBJ2-3	TGTGCCAGCAGACAGACGTCTAGCGGGGGTTTCACAGATACGCAGTATTTT	CASRQTSSGGFTDTQYF
NA	NA	TRBV28	TRBJ1-4	TGTGCCAGCAGTAGAGCTAATGAAAAACTGTTTTTT	CASSRANEKLFF
NA	NA	TRBV14	TRBJ1-4	TGTGCCAGCAGCCAGCTTGCCGGAGCAACTAATGAAAAACTGTTTTTT	CASSQLAGATNEKLFF
NA	NA	TRBV12-5	TRBJ2-2	TGTGCTAGTGGTTTCGGGGTCCATACCGGGGAGCTGTTTTTT	CASGFGVHTGELFF
NA	NA	TRBV10-3	TRBJ2-5	TGTGCCATCAGATCTGACGGGTCACAAGAGACCCAGTACTTC	CAIRSDGSQETQYF
NA	NA	TRBV28	TRBJ1-5	TGTGCCAGCAGTCCAGGTGTGGGGCCCCAGCATTTT	CASSPGVGPQHF
NA	NA	TRBV4-1	TRBJ2-3	TGCGCCAGCAGCCAAGGAGACAGCCCCTCAGGTACGCAGTATTTT	CASSQGDSPSGTQYF